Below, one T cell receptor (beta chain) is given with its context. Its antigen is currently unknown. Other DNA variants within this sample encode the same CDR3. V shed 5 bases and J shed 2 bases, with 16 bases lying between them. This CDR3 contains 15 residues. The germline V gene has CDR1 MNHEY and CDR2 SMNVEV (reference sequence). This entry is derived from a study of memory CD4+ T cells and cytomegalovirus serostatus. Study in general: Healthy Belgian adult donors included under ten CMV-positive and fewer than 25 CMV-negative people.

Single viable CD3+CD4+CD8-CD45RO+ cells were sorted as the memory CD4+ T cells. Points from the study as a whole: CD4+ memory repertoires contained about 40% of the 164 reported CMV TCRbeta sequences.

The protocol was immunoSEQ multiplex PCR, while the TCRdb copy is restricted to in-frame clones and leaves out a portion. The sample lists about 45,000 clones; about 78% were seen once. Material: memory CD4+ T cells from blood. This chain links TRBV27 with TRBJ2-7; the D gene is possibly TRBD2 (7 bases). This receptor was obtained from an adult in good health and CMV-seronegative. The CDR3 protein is CASSPQRGDTYEQYF. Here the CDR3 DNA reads TGTGCCAGCAGTCCGCAACGGGGGGACACCTACGAGCAGTACTTC.